The clone carrying this TCR beta chain was observed once. What it recognizes is unknown. The data belong to a study of shared clonotypes between healthy human individuals. Terminally differentiated effector memory CD45RA+ cells were excluded from the naive CD8 cells, which were CD45RO-negative and positively selected for CCR7. Whole-study results and caveats: Naive subsets, compared against memory subsets, generally had larger estimated richness values.

Every subset's genomic DNA went evenly onto several immunoSEQ plates. Sequencing was performed with immunoSEQ multiplex PCR; in TCRdb, only in-frame clones are kept and a portion is missing. The data hold approximately 740,000 clones, with nearly 95% observed a single time. V shed 0 bases and J 4 bases; nucleotides not matched to a gene: 2. The germline CDR1 and CDR2 sequences are SGHTS and YDEGEE. CDR3 length: 14 amino acids. Sequencing was carried out using naive CD8+ T cells sorted from blood. V gene TRBV5-8 combines with J gene TRBJ2-3, with 7 bases aligning to TRBD1. The sequence was collected from a young man in good health. The CDR3 loop is CASSLGQGADTQYF. CDR3 coding DNA: TGTGCCAGCAGCTTGGGACAGGGTGCAGATACGCAGTATTTT.